Sequencing of this TCR beta chain was carried out in a study of T-cell reconstitution after alpha-beta-depleted transplantation in children. Germline lookup yields CDR1 SQVTM and CDR2 ANQGSEA. This CDR3 has 15 amino acids. On this clonotype: The junction shows a germline mismatch at one end, possibly a read error.

The library targeted TCRbeta and was prepared with unique molecular identifiers. TCRdb re-analysed the PCR reads in MiXCR, keeping a single row per CDR3 protein. The sample includes 450,000 to 600,000 distinct CDR3 sequences, around 20% of them seen just once. Here the sequenced sample was PBMCs from the stem cell graft donor, taken from the stem cell graft. The chain carries TRBV29-1 and TRBJ1-3, with D perhaps TRBD1 (6 bases). The TCR originated in a human donor who donated a stem cell graft to a child with acute lymphoblastic leukemia. The CDR3 nucleotides read TGCAGCGCAGCCAGGGGTTCCAATTCTGGAAACACCACATATTTT. It translates to CSAARGSNSGNTTYF.